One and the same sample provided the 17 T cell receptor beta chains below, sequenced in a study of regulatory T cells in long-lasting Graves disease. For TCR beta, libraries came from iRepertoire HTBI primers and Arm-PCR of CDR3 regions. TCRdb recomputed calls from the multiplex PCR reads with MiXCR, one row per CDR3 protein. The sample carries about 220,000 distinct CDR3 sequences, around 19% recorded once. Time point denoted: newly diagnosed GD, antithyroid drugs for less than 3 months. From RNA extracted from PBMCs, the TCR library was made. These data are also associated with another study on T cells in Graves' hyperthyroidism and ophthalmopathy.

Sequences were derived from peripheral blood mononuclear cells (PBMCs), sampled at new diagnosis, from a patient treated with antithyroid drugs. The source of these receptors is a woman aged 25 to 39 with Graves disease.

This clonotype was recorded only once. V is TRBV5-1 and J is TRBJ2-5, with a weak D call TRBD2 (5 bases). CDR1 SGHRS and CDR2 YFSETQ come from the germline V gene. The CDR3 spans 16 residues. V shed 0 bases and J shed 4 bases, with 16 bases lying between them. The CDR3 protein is CASSLGANGNGETQYF. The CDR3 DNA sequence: TGCGCCAGCAGCTTGGGGGCCAACGGGAATGGAGAGACCCAGTACTTC.

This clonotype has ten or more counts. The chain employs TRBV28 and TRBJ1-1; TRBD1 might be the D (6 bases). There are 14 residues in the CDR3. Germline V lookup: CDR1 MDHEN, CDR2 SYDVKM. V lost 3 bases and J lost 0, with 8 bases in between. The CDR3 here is CASSFGTMNTEAFF. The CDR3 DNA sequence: TGTGCCAGCAGTTTTGGGACAATGAACACTGAAGCTTTCTTT.

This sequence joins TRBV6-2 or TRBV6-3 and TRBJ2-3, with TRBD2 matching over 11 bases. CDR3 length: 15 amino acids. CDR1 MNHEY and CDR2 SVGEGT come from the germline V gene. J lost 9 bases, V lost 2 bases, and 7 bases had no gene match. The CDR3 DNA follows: TGTGCCAGCAGTTACGAATACCGACTAGCGGGGACGCAGTATTTT. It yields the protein CASSYEYRLAGTQYF.

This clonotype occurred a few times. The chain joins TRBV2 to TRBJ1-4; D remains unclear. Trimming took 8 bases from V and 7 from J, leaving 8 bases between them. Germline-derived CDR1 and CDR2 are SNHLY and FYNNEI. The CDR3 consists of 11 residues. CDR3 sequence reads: CASVGGEKLFF. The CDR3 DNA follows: TGTGCCAGCGTTGGCGGTGAAAAACTGTTTTTT.

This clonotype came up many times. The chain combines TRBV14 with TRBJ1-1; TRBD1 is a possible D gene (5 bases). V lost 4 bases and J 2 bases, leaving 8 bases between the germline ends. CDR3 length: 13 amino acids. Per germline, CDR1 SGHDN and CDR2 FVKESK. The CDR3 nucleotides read TGTGCCAGCAGCCGCAGGGTTAACACTGAAGCTTTCTTT. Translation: CASSRRVNTEAFF. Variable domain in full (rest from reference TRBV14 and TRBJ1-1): EAGVTQFPSHSVIEKGQTVTLRCDPISGHDNLYWYRRVMGKEIKFLLHFVKESKQDESGMPNNRFLAERTGGTYSTLKVQPAELEDSGVYFCASSRRVNTEAFFGQGTRLTVV.

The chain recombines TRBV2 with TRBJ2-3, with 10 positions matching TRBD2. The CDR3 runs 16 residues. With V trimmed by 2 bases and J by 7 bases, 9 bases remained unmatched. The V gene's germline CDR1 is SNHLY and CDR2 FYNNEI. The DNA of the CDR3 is TGTGCCAGCAGTGAATTTCTAGCGGGAGTGTCCTATACGCAGTATTTT. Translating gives CASSEFLAGVSYTQYF.

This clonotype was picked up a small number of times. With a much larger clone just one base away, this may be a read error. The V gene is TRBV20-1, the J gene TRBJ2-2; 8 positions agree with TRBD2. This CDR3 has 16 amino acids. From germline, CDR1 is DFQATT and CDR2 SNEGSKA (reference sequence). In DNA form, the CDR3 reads TGCAGTGCTAGAGGGCCGGGGGGGGCAGACACCGGGGAGCCGTTTTTT. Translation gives CSARGPGGADTGEPFF.

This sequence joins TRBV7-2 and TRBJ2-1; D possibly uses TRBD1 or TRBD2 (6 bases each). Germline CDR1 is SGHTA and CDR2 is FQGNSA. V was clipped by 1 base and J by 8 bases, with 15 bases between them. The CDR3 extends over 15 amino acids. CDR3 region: CASSLDPTRGHEQFF. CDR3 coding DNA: TGTGCCAGCAGCTTAGACCCGACCCGGGGGCATGAGCAGTTCTTC. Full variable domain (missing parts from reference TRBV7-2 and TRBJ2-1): GAGVSQSPSNKVTEKGKDVELRCDPISGHTALYWYRQSLGQGLEFLIYFQGNSAPDKSGLPSDRFSAERTGGSVSTLTIQRTQQEDSAVYLCASSLDPTRGHEQFFGPGTRLTVL.

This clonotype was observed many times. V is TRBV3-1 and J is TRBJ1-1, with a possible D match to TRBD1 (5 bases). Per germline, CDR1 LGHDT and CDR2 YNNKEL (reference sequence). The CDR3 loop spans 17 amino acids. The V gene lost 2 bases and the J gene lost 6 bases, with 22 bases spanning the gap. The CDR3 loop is CASSQPRKQGGTAEAFF. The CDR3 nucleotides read TGTGCCAGCAGCCAACCTAGGAAGCAGGGAGGAACTGCTGAAGCTTTCTTT.

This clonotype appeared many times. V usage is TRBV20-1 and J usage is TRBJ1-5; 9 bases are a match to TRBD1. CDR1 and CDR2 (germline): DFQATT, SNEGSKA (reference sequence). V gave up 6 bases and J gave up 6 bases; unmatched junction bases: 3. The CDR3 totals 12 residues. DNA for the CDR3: TGCAGTGCCGGACAGGGGACTCAGCCCCAGCATTTT. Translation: CSAGQGTQPQHF.

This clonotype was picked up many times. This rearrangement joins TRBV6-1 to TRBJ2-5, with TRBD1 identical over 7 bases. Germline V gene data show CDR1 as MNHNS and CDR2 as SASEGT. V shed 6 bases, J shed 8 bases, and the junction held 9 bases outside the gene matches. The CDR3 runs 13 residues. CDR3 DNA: TGTGCCAGCAGGAAGACAGGGCCCGAAACCCAGTACTTC. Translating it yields CASRKTGPETQYF.

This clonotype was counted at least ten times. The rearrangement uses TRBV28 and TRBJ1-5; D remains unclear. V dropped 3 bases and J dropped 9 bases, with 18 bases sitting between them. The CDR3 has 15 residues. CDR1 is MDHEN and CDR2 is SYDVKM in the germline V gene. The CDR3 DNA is TGTGCCAGCAGTTTGAAGTTTCCAAGGGTTGGGCCCCAGCATTTT. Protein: CASSLKFPRVGPQHF.

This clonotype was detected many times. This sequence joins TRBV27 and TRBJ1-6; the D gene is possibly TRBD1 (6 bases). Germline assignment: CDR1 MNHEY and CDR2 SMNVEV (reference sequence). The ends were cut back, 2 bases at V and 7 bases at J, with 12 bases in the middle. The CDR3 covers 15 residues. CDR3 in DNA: TGTGCCAGCAGTTTAAGGACAGAAGGGAATTCACCCCTCCACTTT. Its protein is CASSLRTEGNSPLHF.

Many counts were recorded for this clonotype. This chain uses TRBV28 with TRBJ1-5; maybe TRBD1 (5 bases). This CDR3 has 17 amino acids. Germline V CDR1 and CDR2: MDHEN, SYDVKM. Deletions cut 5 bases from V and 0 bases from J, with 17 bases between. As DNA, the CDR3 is TGTGCCAGCAGTGAAGCGCTTATGGGGGTTAGCAATCAGCCCCAGCATTTT. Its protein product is CASSEALMGVSNQPQHF.

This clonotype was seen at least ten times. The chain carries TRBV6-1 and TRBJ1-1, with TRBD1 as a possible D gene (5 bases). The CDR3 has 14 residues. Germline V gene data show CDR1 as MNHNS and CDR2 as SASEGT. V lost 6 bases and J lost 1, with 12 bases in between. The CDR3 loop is CASSLRDWNTEAFF. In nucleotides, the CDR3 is TGTGCCAGCAGCCTCAGGGACTGGAACACTGAAGCTTTCTTT.

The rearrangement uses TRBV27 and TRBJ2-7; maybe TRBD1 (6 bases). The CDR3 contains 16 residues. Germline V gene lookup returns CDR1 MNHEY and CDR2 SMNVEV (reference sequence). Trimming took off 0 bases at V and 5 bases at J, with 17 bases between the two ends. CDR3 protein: CASSLSWQGHIHEQYF. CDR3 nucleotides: TGTGCCAGCAGTTTATCGTGGCAGGGACATATCCACGAGCAGTACTTC.

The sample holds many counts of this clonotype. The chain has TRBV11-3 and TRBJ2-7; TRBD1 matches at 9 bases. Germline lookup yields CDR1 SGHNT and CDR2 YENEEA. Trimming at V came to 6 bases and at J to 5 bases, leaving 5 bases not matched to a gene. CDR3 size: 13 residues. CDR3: CASSRQGGDEQYF. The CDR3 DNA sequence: TGTGCCAGCAGTCGACAGGGGGGTGACGAGCAGTACTTC.